These 27 T cell receptor beta chains came from one sample sequenced in a study of cytomegalovirus exposure and HLA in healthy donors. In the PCR, 60 Vbeta and 13 Jbeta primers were used. Sequencing was performed with immunoSEQ multiplex PCR; in TCRdb, only in-frame clones are kept and a portion is missing. This sample contains 100,000 to 150,000 clones. The sample was PBMCs. The receptors derive from a man aged 35-49 years in good health and CMV-seronegative.

The chain is built from TRBV6-5 and TRBJ1-5; possible D gene TRBD1, 6 bases. Between the trimmed V and J ends, which lost 7 bases and 3 bases, there was a span of 13 bases. In germline, CDR1 is MNHEY, CDR2 SVGAGI. The CDR3 sequence is 14 residues long. CDR3: CASTRGGPNQPQHF. The CDR3 DNA follows: TGTGCCAGCACCCGGGGGGGGCCCAATCAGCCCCAGCATTTT.

The V call is TRBV29-1, the J call TRBJ2-6; maybe TRBD2 (6 bases). Germline V gene lookup returns CDR1 SQVTM and CDR2 ANQGSEA. CDR3 length: 16 amino acids. The V end lost 7 bases, the J end lost 0 bases, and 16 bases lay between the germline ends. CDR3 DNA: TGCAGCGCCCAAGGGGACGGGAGCTCTGGGGCCAACGTCCTGACTTTC. Residues: CSAQGDGSSGANVLTF.

The CDR3 DNA reads as TGTGCCAGCTCACCACCGGCATTTGGGCGAATCTACACCTTC. This encodes CASSPPAFGRIYTF. The chain couples TRBV18 to TRBJ1-2; no firm D call. This CDR3 is 14 amino acids long. V lost 0 bases, J lost 10 bases, and 15 bases lay in between. Germline V lookup: CDR1 KGHSH, CDR2 LQKENI.

V is TRBV30 and J is TRBJ1-2, with D perhaps matching TRBD1 (6 bases). V gave up 0 bases and J gave up 7 bases, with 12 bases separating them. The CDR3 is 13 residues long. Germline V gives CDR1 GTSNPN, CDR2 SVGIG (reference sequence). CDR3 nucleotide sequence: TGTGCCTGGAGTGTATCGGGGGGGGCTGGCTACACCTTC. Protein product: CAWSVSGGAGYTF.

Worth noting for this clone: The final CDR3 position lacks the conserved phenylalanine or tryptophan, pointing to a likely read error. CDR3 amino acids: CASTGSNTGELFS. CDR3 coding DNA: TGTGCCAGTACAGGGTCGAACACCGGGGAGCTGTTTTCT. V is TRBV28 and J is TRBJ2-2, with a possible D match to TRBD1 (6 bases). The CDR3 length is 13 residues. Germline CDR1 and CDR2: MDHEN and SYDVKM. Trimming cost V 9 bases and J 0 bases, with 8 bases left between them.

This chain joins TRBV27 and TRBJ2-7, with D hard to call. From germline, CDR1 is MNHEY and CDR2 SMNVEV (reference sequence). V lost 3 bases to trimming and J lost 4 bases, with 19 bases between them. The CDR3 is made up of 16 amino acids. The CDR3 loop is CASSFGPARKRYEQYF. CDR3 nucleotides: TGTGCCAGCAGTTTTGGCCCCGCGAGGAAACGATACGAGCAGTACTTC.

This rearrangement joins TRBV10-3 to TRBJ1-3; 9 bases agree with TRBD1. Per germline, CDR1 ENHRY and CDR2 SYGVKD. CDR3 length: 19 residues. The trim removed 10 bases at V and 6 bases at J, leaving 25 bases unmatched. DNA for the CDR3: TGTGCCACCCATCCGGGACAGGGAAAAAGTGGGCCTCAGGAAAACACCATATATTTT. Residues: CATHPGQGKSGPQENTIYF.

The chain couples TRBV10-1 to TRBJ1-2; D possibly corresponds to TRBD1 (5 bases). This CDR3 spans 15 amino acids. The V end lost 0 bases, the J end lost 7 bases, and 15 bases lay between the germline ends. Germline CDR1 reads WNHNN; CDR2 reads SYGVQD (reference sequence). CDR3 coding DNA: TGCGCCAGCAGTGAGTCGATACAGGTGCCTCTTGGCTACACCTTC. This translates into CASSESIQVPLGYTF.

The CDR3 here is CASSIAPGAGAGGEQFF. The CDR3 DNA is TGTGCCAGTAGTATAGCCCCAGGAGCGGGAGCTGGAGGGGAGCAGTTCTTC. The chain has TRBV19 and TRBJ2-1, with 8 bases lining up with TRBD2. The V gene's germline CDR1 is LNHDA and CDR2 SQIVND (reference sequence). The CDR3 is 17 amino acids. V was pared by 1 base and J by 10 bases, with 15 bases of the junction left unmatched.

The chain joins TRBV28 to TRBJ1-4; a weak D match, TRBD1 (5 bases). CDR1 is MDHEN, CDR2 SYDVKM, per germline. Trimming cost V 3 bases and J 8 bases, with 13 bases left between them. The CDR3 totals 14 residues. CDR3 region: CASSLRGRSEKLFF. CDR3 in DNA: TGTGCCAGCAGTTTGCGGGGCAGGTCCGAAAAACTGTTTTTT.

The chain couples TRBV7-2 to TRBJ2-2, with 9 bases aligning to TRBD2. The CDR3 sequence is 14 residues long. Unmatched junction bases numbered 0, after V lost 3 bases and J lost 4 bases. CDR1 and CDR2 from the germline V gene are SGHTA and FQGNSA. The CDR3 DNA is TGTGCCAGCAGCTTTAGCGGGGGCACCGGGGAGCTGTTTTTT. As protein: CASSFSGGTGELFF. Full variable domain (remainder filled in from reference TRBV7-2 and TRBJ2-2): GAGVSQSPSNKVTEKGKDVELRCDPISGHTALYWYRQSLGQGLEFLIYFQGNSAPDKSGLPSDRFSAERTGGSVSTLTIQRTQQEDSAVYLCASSFSGGTGELFFGEGSRLTVL.

This CDR3 is CASSPGGYPEAFF. CDR3 in DNA: TGTGCCAGCAGCCCTGGGGGGTACCCTGAAGCTTTCTTT. The J gene is TRBJ1-1, the V gene TRBV7-6; a possible D gene is TRBD1 (5 bases). V was pared by 5 bases and J by 6 bases, with 13 bases between. The CDR3 covers 13 residues. The V gene's germline CDR1 is SGHVS and CDR2 FNYEAQ.

The chain employs TRBV5-1 and TRBJ1-4, with 7 positions matching TRBD1. Trimming took 4 bases from V and 0 from J; bases not matched to a gene: 3. The CDR3 sequence is 15 residues long. CDR1 and CDR2 (germline): SGHRS, YFSETQ. In nucleotides, the CDR3 is TGCGCCAGCAGCCGGGACAGATCAACTAATGAAAAACTGTTTTTT. It codes for CASSRDRSTNEKLFF. Using reference TRBV5-1 and TRBJ1-4 for the parts outside the CDR3, the full variable domain is KAGVTQTPRYLIKTRGQQVTLSCSPISGHRSVSWYQQTPGQGLQFLFEYFSETQRNKGNFPGRFSGRQFSNSRSEMNVSTLELGDSALYLCASSRDRSTNEKLFFGSGTQLSVL.

The chain has TRBV5-8 and TRBJ2-3; 9 bases are a match to TRBD1. Germline CDR1 and CDR2: SGHTS and YDEGEE. The CDR3 length is 17 residues. V lost 4 bases, J lost 0 bases, and 9 bases stayed unmatched. CDR3 DNA sequence: TGTGCCAGCAGCCGAGGGACAGGGCTCACTAGCACAGATACGCAGTATTTT. Residues: CASSRGTGLTSTDTQYF.

V usage is TRBV29-1 and J usage is TRBJ2-3, with D possibly TRBD2 on 5 matching bases. Looked up from germline, CDR1 is SQVTM and CDR2 is ANQGSEA. The V gene lost 3 bases and the J gene lost 2 bases, with 18 bases spanning the gap. The CDR3 totals 16 residues. This CDR3 reads CSVDEGKRTDTDTQYF. The CDR3 nucleotides read TGCAGCGTTGATGAAGGGAAGCGGACTGACACAGATACGCAGTATTTT.

The chain joins TRBV7-2 to TRBJ1-5; TRBD1 matches 10 bases. Germline assignment: CDR1 SGHTA and CDR2 FQGNSA. This CDR3 has 15 residues. V trimming: 1 base; J trimming: 5 bases; junction bases outside the gene matches: 2. This CDR3 reads CASSLVGTGDQPQHF. In DNA form, the CDR3 reads TGTGCCAGCAGCTTAGTAGGGACAGGGGATCAGCCCCAGCATTTT.

This chain joins TRBV4-3 and TRBJ2-7; 7 bases are a match to TRBD1. The CDR3 is 14 amino acids. The junction had 5 bases not matched to a gene; V was cut back by 0 bases and J by 6 bases. CDR1 LGHNA and CDR2 YSLEER come from the germline V gene. The CDR3 region is CASSQDLYRGEQYF. CDR3 nucleotide sequence: TGCGCCAGCAGCCAAGATCTGTACAGGGGCGAGCAGTACTTC.

V usage is TRBV7-9 and J usage is TRBJ1-5; perhaps TRBD1 as D (6 bases). The germline V gene encodes CDR1 SEHNR and CDR2 FQNEAQ (reference sequence). The V and J ends lost 3 bases and 1 base respectively, with 13 bases between them. This CDR3 is 16 amino acids long. CDR3 sequence: CASSFSGTFSNQPQHF. As DNA, the CDR3 is TGTGCCAGCAGCTTCTCGGGGACATTCAGCAATCAGCCCCAGCATTTT. The full variable domain, its missing parts supplied by reference TRBV7-9 and TRBJ1-5, is DTGVSQNPRHKITKRGQNVTFRCDPISEHNRLYWYRQTLGQGPEFLTYFQNEAQLEKSRLLSDRFSAERPKGSFSTLEIQRTEQGDSAMYLCASSFSGTFSNQPQHFGDGTRLSIL.

The J gene is TRBJ2-1, the V gene TRBV30; 7 positions agree with TRBD1. After removal of 0 bases from V and 3 bases from J, the junction contained 5 bases not matched to a gene. The CDR3 consists of 15 residues. Per germline, CDR1 GTSNPN and CDR2 SVGIG (reference sequence). This chain's CDR3 is CAWSVIGTVYNEQFF. CDR3 sequence (DNA): TGTGCCTGGAGTGTCATAGGGACAGTCTACAATGAGCAGTTCTTC.

The rearrangement uses TRBV6-6 and TRBJ2-2; a possible D gene is TRBD1 (6 bases). Germline values: CDR1 MNHNY, CDR2 SVGAGI (reference sequence). V lost 4 bases to trimming and J lost 6 bases, with 6 bases between them. The CDR3 loop spans 12 amino acids. The CDR3 DNA is TGTGCCAGCAGTTCAGGGGCCGGGGAGCTGTTTTTT. Amino acid sequence: CASSSGAGELFF.

The rearrangement links TRBV5-8 to TRBJ2-3; D is unresolved. The CDR3 is 14 amino acids. The V gene lost 0 bases and the J gene lost 10 bases, with 15 bases spanning the gap. CDR1 SGHTS and CDR2 YDEGEE come from the germline V gene. CDR3 residues: CASSLEFERYAQYF. The CDR3 DNA reads as TGTGCCAGCAGCTTGGAATTTGAGCGTTATGCGCAGTATTTT. Looking up the rest from reference TRBV5-8 and TRBJ2-3 gives the full variable domain: EAGVTQSPTHLIKTRGQQATLRCSPISGHTSVYWYQQALGLGLQFLLWYDEGEERNRGNFPPRFSGRQFPNYSSELNVNALELEDSALYLCASSLEFERYAQYFGPGTRLTVL.

This chain uses TRBV11-3 with TRBJ2-1; TRBD2 agrees at 10 bases. Germline V gene sequence: CDR1 SGHNT, CDR2 YENEEA. Trimming cost V 9 bases and J 6 bases; bases outside gene matches: 5. This CDR3 is 13 amino acids long. As DNA, the CDR3 is TGTGCCAGTAGCGGGAGGCACATCAATGAGCAGTTCTTC. Translating gives CASSGRHINEQFF.

This chain links TRBV4-1 with TRBJ2-7; TRBD1 matches at 9 bases. Germline CDR1 and CDR2: MGHRA and YSYEKL. There are 16 residues in the CDR3. Unmatched junction bases numbered 11, after V lost 4 bases and J lost 4 bases. The chain's CDR3 is CASSLYRGPLDYEQYF. CDR3 DNA sequence: TGCGCCAGCAGCCTATACAGGGGGCCATTGGATTACGAGCAGTACTTC.

The chain is built from TRBV10-2 and TRBJ2-5, with D tentatively TRBD2 (6 bases). CDR1 is WSHSY and CDR2 is SAAADI in the germline V gene. V was trimmed by 11 bases and J by 5 bases, leaving 30 bases between them. The length of the CDR3 is 17 residues. The CDR3 is CAFRALAENPLGETQYF. CDR3 DNA: TGCGCCTTTCGAGCCTTAGCGGAAAACCCACTCGGGGAGACCCAGTACTTC.

The chain is built from TRBV6-5 and TRBJ2-1; 11 nucleotides line up with TRBD2. V was pared by 2 bases and J by 4 bases, with 4 bases of the junction left unmatched. Germline V gene sequence: CDR1 MNHEY, CDR2 SVGAGI. The CDR3 is 16 residues long. This CDR3 is CASSYTVAGGYNEQFF. Written as DNA, the CDR3 is TGTGCCAGCAGTTACACAGTAGCGGGAGGGTACAATGAGCAGTTCTTC.

The rearrangement uses TRBV7-9 and TRBJ1-4; TRBD1 aligns across 7 bases. This CDR3 is built from 15 residues. The V gene end was trimmed by 4 bases and the J gene end by 3 bases; junction bases not matched to a gene: 5. Per the germline V gene, CDR1 is SEHNR and CDR2 is FQNEAQ (reference sequence). In DNA, the CDR3 is TGTGCCAGCAGCTCCGACAGGGTCCCTAATGAAAAACTGTTTTTT. Protein product: CASSSDRVPNEKLFF.

The genes are TRBV2 and TRBJ1-2, with 9 bases that match TRBD1. The CDR3 is 14 residues long. CDR1 is SNHLY, CDR2 FYNNEI, per germline. J was trimmed by 7 bases and V by 5 bases; bases with no gene match: 8. CDR3 loop: CASSRPGQGGGYTF. The CDR3 nucleotides read TGTGCCAGCAGTCGTCCGGGACAGGGTGGTGGCTACACCTTC.